The clone carrying this TCR beta chain came up many times. Its antigen is not identified. Molecular-barcoded quantitative 5'-RACE produced these TCR beta libraries. MiXCR, run by TCRdb on the 5' RACE reads, gives a single entry per CDR3 protein. The sample has about 360,000 distinct CDR3 sequences; about 15% are singletons. With 1 base clipped from V and 10 bases from J, the junction kept 16 bases outside the gene matches. This CDR3 has 16 amino acids. The germline V gene has CDR1 DFQATT and CDR2 SNEGSKA (reference sequence). The sample belongs to a study of CD8 T cells in ankylosing spondylitis. The study, taken as a whole, reports: Earlier reports found some motif variants in synovial fluid and blood in reactive arthritis. Significant enrichment of disease-linked clones was reportedly seen in matched ankylosing spondylitis synovial fluid.

J is TRBJ1-1 and V is TRBV20-1; 9 positions agree with TRBD1. Sequenced: blood, either unsorted or a sorted T cell fraction (not recorded which). The sequence was collected from a male donor with ankylosing spondylitis or in good health (not recorded which). The CDR3 reads CSARVRLTGGANRAFF. CDR3 in DNA: TGCAGTGCTAGAGTAAGACTTACAGGGGGCGCTAATAGAGCTTTCTTT.